This TCR beta chain originates from a study of T cells after yellow fever vaccination. Study-level findings and limits: Contamination by abundant bulk-population clonotypes could be present in FACS-sorted repertoires. Weaker in magnitude, the secondary response showed a faster peak on day 5 versus 15. Most clones from primary vaccination were detected again post-booster (96% CD4, about 85% CD8). The CD4 compartment and the CD8 compartment contained a small share of clonotypes in common.

TCRdb re-called the 5' RACE reads through MiXCR, storing one row per CDR3 protein. The sample lists around 200,000 distinct CDR3 sequences, more than 9.5% seen once, with about 40% in the top ten. In germline, CDR1 is SEHNR, CDR2 FQNEAQ (reference sequence). With 5 bases clipped from V and 5 bases from J, the junction kept 7 bases outside the gene matches. The CDR3 loop spans 15 amino acids. This clonotype was counted only a few times. The antigen remains unidentified. The sequence was obtained from a man aged 18 to 29 who received the YFV17D yellow fever vaccine. The chain has TRBV7-9 and TRBJ2-7; 12 positions match TRBD2. The input for sequencing was CD8+ T cells sorted from PBMCs, taken 15 days after the yellow fever booster vaccination. CDR3 bases: TGTGCCAGCAGCCCTGGGACTAGCGGGCCCCACGAGCAGTACTTC. As protein: CASSPGTSGPHEQYF.